This T cell receptor (beta chain) was obtained from a study of shared clonotypes between healthy human individuals. Overall study findings and caveats: Generally, naive subsets came out with larger estimated richness than memory subsets.

This clone occurred once. The antigen is undetermined. Naive CD8 cells lacked CD45RO and underwent positive selection for CCR7, leaving out terminally differentiated effector memory CD45RA+ cells. HIV-negative, healthy adults without recent acute infections or vaccinations were the donors. From germline, CDR1 is SEHNR and CDR2 FQNEAQ (reference sequence). Trimming shortened V by 4 bases and J by 11 bases, and 14 bases separated the two germline ends. This CDR3 spans 12 amino acids. Sequenced by immunoSEQ multiplex PCR; TCRdb stores in-frame clones only, minus some. The repertoire holds 660,000 or so clones, about 95% seen once, with less than 0.12% in the top ten.

The chain uses TRBV7-9 and TRBJ1-1, with D hard to call. The material sequenced was naive CD8+ T cells sorted from blood. The sequence was obtained from a young woman in good health. Here the CDR3 reads CASSSSPGAAFF. CDR3 nucleotide sequence: TGTGCCAGCAGCTCGTCACCGGGAGCGGCTTTCTTT.